Listed below are T cell receptor beta chains from one sample, sequenced in a study of cytomegalovirus exposure and HLA in healthy donors. Clones were read by immunoSEQ multiplex PCR, and TCRdb kept only the in-frame ones, dropping some. The repertoire shows fewer than 95,000 clones; the top ten hold 4.5% to 5%. Material for sequencing was PBMCs. These receptors all come from a woman between 40 and 55 years old in good health and CMV-seropositive. Each CDR3 is given with its conserved first and last residue. The D gene is left open where the match is weak.

>TRBJ2-1|TRBV30|.
CAWSVRAAGDEQFF
TGTGCCTGGAGTGTACGGGCCGCCGGGGATGAGCAGTTCTTC
>TRBJ2-1|TRBV5-1|TRBD2
CASSLASTSRDEQFF
TGCGCCAGCAGCTTGGCCTCGACTAGCAGGGATGAGCAGTTCTTC
>TRBJ2-1|TRBV7-3|.
CASSDDKGEQFF
TGTGCCAGCAGCGATGACAAGGGGGAGCAGTTCTTC
>TRBJ1-1|TRBV9|.
CASSVVEDTEAFF
TGTGCCAGCAGCGTAGTCGAGGACACTGAAGCTTTCTTT
>TRBJ1-1|TRBV18|.
CASSLLGRNTEAFF
TGTGCCAGCTCACTTCTGGGCCGGAACACTGAAGCTTTCTTT
>TRBJ2-2|TRBV27|TRBD2
CASGPRGAAGELFF
TGTGCCAGCGGCCCGCGGGGGGCTGCCGGGGAGCTGTTTTTT
>TRBJ1-2|TRBV2|.
CASSGRGYGYTF
TGTGCCAGCAGTGGACGGGGCTATGGCTACACCTTC
>TRBJ1-1|TRBV19|TRBD1
CASSTTGATEAFF
TGTGCCAGTAGTACGACAGGGGCCACTGAAGCTTTCTTT
>TRBJ1-5|TRBV11-2|.
CASSSGIGNQPQHF
TGTGCCAGCAGCTCAGGGATTGGCAATCAGCCCCAGCATTTT
>TRBJ2-1|TRBV7-6|TRBD2
CASSLEPAGELDEQFF
TGTGCCAGCAGCTTAGAGCCAGCGGGAGAGTTAGATGAGCAGTTCTTC
>TRBJ1-5|TRBV10-3|.
CASTPSGGDGNQPQHF
TGTGCCAGCACGCCATCGGGGGGCGATGGCAATCAGCCCCAGCATTTT
>TRBJ1-5|TRBV7-9|.
CASSQQGGQPQHF
TGTGCCAGCAGCCAACAGGGTGGTCAGCCCCAGCATTTT
>TRBJ2-3|TRBV18|.
CASSLLADTDTQYF
TGTGCCAGCTCACTACTAGCAGACACAGATACGCAGTATTTT
>TRBJ1-1|TRBV6-5|.
CASSRSWTEETEAFF
TGTGCCAGCAGCCGAAGTTGGACAGAAGAGACTGAAGCTTTCTTT
>TRBJ1-1|TRBV7-6|TRBD1
CAGSLAVGQGTEAFF
TGTGCCGGCAGCTTAGCGGTAGGACAGGGAACTGAAGCTTTCTTT
>TRBJ1-1|TRBV6-4|TRBD1
CASSATGGGEAFF
TGTGCCAGCAGCGCGACAGGGGGTGGTGAAGCTTTCTTT
>TRBJ1-1|TRBV19|.
CASSRDPQPMNTEAFF
TGTGCCAGTAGTCGGGATCCTCAGCCCATGAACACTGAAGCTTTCTTT
>TRBJ2-2|TRBV18|TRBD1
CASSPDRQGAGELFF
TGTGCCAGCTCACCGGATAGACAGGGGGCCGGGGAGCTGTTTTTT
>TRBJ1-1|TRBV6-4|.
CASSDSGENTEAFF
TGTGCCAGCAGTGACTCAGGAGAAAACACTGAAGCTTTCTTT
>TRBJ2-3|TRBV6-4|TRBD1
CASSESTGVGDTQYF
TGTGCCAGCAGTGAATCGACAGGGGTCGGAGATACGCAGTATTTT
>TRBJ2-7|TRBV7-8|TRBD2
CASSFERGPYEQYF
TGTGCCAGCAGCTTCGAGCGGGGCCCCTACGAGCAGTACTTC
>TRBJ1-4|TRBV25-1|.
CASSGPSATNEKLFF
TGTGCCAGCAGTGGGCCTTCTGCAACTAATGAAAAACTGTTTTTT
>TRBJ2-7|TRBV7-9|TRBD1
CASSSPGQPWGQYF
TGTGCCAGCAGCTCTCCGGGACAGCCCTGGGGGCAGTACTTC
>TRBJ1-2|TRBV19|TRBD1
CASSLTGPGGYTF
TGTGCCAGTAGTCTGACAGGGCCCGGAGGCTACACCTTC
>TRBJ2-7|TRBV5-1|TRBD1
CASSLILQGSYEQYF
TGCGCCAGCAGCTTGATATTACAGGGGTCCTACGAGCAGTACTTC
>TRBJ1-1|TRBV5-1|.
CASSLVGGGTEAFF
TGCGCCAGCAGCTTGGTCGGAGGAGGCACTGAAGCTTTCTTT
>TRBJ2-7|TRBV11-2|TRBD1
CASSERGLSYEQYF
TGTGCCAGCAGCGAAAGGGGGCTCTCCTACGAGCAGTACTTC
>TRBJ2-3|TRBV25-1|.
CASSEGGSFGTDTQYF
TGTGCCAGCAGTGAAGGAGGTAGTTTTGGAACAGATACGCAGTATTTT
>TRBJ2-1|TRBV4-2|.
CASSQDLGSNNEQFF
TGTGCCAGCAGCCAAGATCTGGGCAGCAACAATGAGCAGTTCTTC
>TRBJ1-4|TRBV7-2|.
CASSFIGVGSEKLFF
TGTGCCAGCAGCTTTATAGGGGTTGGCAGTGAAAAACTGTTTTTT
>TRBJ1-2|TRBV19|TRBD1
CASSWDRGFGYTF
TGTGCCAGTAGTTGGGACAGGGGTTTTGGCTACACCTTC
>TRBJ2-7|TRBV2|.
CASAETTYEQYF
TGTGCCAGCGCGGAGACTACCTACGAGCAGTACTTC
>TRBJ2-4|TRBV6-1|.
CASSEELAIDIQYF
TGTGCCAGCAGTGAAGAACTAGCAATCGACATTCAGTACTTC
>TRBJ2-2|TRBV27|TRBD1
CASSFARGISGELFF
TGTGCCAGCAGTTTTGCCAGGGGGATTTCCGGGGAGCTGTTTTTT
>TRBJ1-1|TRBV5-1|TRBD1
CASSRTGGAANTEAFF
TGCGCCAGCAGCCGTACAGGGGGCGCGGCGAACACTGAAGCTTTCTTT
>TRBJ1-2|TRBV5-5|TRBD1
CASSLERARGVYGYTF
TGTGCCAGCAGCTTGGAGAGGGCCAGGGGGGTATATGGCTACACCTTC
>TRBJ2-1|TRBV19|.
CASSGRGQGGYNEQFF
TGTGCCAGTAGTGGGCGTGGGCAGGGGGGCTACAATGAGCAGTTCTTC
>TRBJ2-1|TRBV6-4|.
CASSQGTANEQFF
TGTGCCAGCAGTCAGGGGACGGCAAATGAGCAGTTCTTC
>TRBJ2-7|TRBV4-1|.
CASSQARTKPPPEQYF
TGCGCCAGCAGCCAAGCCCGGACTAAACCCCCGCCTGAGCAGTACTTC
>TRBJ2-1|TRBV4-2|TRBD2
CASSQEDGTGGEQFF
TGTGCCAGCAGCCAAGAGGATGGGACGGGAGGTGAGCAGTTCTTC
>TRBJ1-2|TRBV2|TRBD1
CASSLGQGAGGYGYTF
TGTGCCAGCAGCCTCGGACAGGGGGCTGGAGGATATGGCTACACCTTC